These 13 T cell receptor beta chains were all obtained from the same sample, sequenced in a study of siplizumab effects on memory and regulatory T cells. Generated by immunoSEQ multiplex PCR, the TCRdb table keeps only in-frame clones and is missing some. The data hold tens of thousands of clones, with about 89% observed a single time. Sequences were obtained from naive CD4+ T cells sorted from blood. The source of these receptors is a human donor in good health.

The chain carries TRBV30 and TRBJ1-5, with TRBD1 identical over 7 bases. The CDR3 totals 13 residues. V was clipped by 0 bases and J by 5 bases; unmatched bases: 1. Germline values: CDR1 GTSNPN, CDR2 SVGIG (reference sequence). The CDR3 sequence is CAWSVQGDQPQHF. The CDR3 region has the DNA TGTGCCTGGAGTGTCCAGGGGGATCAGCCCCAGCATTTT.

This chain connects TRBV27 to TRBJ2-3, with TRBD2 identical over 8 bases. The V segment lost 4 bases and the J segment 5 bases; nucleotides outside the gene matches: 11. Germline V gives CDR1 MNHEY, CDR2 SMNVEV (reference sequence). The CDR3 totals 16 residues. The CDR3 sequence is CASSSTGSGDQDTQYF. The CDR3 nucleotides are TGTGCCAGCAGTTCGACTGGTAGCGGGGATCAAGATACGCAGTATTTT.

The chain links TRBV20-1 to TRBJ1-1; TRBD1 might be the D (6 bases). The V gene's germline CDR1 is DFQATT and CDR2 SNEGSKA (reference sequence). V was pared by 8 bases and J by 4 bases, with 11 bases between. There are 11 residues in the CDR3. CDR3 DNA sequence: TGCAGTATGGGGGGCACCACTGAAGCTTTCTTT. The encoded protein is CSMGGTTEAFF.

The chain recombines TRBV7-9 with TRBJ2-1, with 11 bases fitting TRBD2. CDR1 is SEHNR and CDR2 is FQNEAQ in the germline V gene (reference sequence). The CDR3 runs to 16 residues. V lost 3 bases and J lost 0; bases outside the gene matches: 1. CDR3 residues: CASSFSGRASYNEQFF. The DNA of the CDR3 is TGTGCCAGCAGCTTTAGCGGGAGGGCCTCCTACAATGAGCAGTTCTTC. The whole variable domain, remainder taken from reference TRBV7-9 and TRBJ2-1, is DTGVSQNPRHKITKRGQNVTFRCDPISEHNRLYWYRQTLGQGPEFLTYFQNEAQLEKSRLLSDRFSAERPKGSFSTLEIQRTEQGDSAMYLCASSFSGRASYNEQFFGPGTRLTVL.

The CDR3 DNA follows: TGTGCCAGCAACCTACAGGGCCGGGAGACCCAGTACTTC. Its protein is CASNLQGRETQYF. The chain recombines TRBV11-2 with TRBJ2-5, with D tentatively TRBD1 (6 bases). The V and J ends lost 7 bases and 5 bases respectively, with 14 bases between them. The germline CDR1 and CDR2 sequences are SGHAT and FQNNGV. The CDR3 loop spans 13 amino acids.

The chain couples TRBV6-4 to TRBJ2-1; 9 nucleotides agree with TRBD1. The J segment lost 8 bases and the V segment lost 5 bases, leaving 1 base of the junction unmatched. In germline, CDR1 is MRHNA, CDR2 SNTAGT. CDR3 length: 12 residues. The CDR3 sequence is CASSRTGDEQFF. CDR3 nucleotide sequence: TGTGCCAGCAGTCGGACAGGGGATGAGCAGTTCTTC.

This chain's CDR3 is CASSLGGSGEQYF. CDR3 bases: TGTGCCAGCTCATTAGGGGGCTCTGGCGAGCAGTACTTC. The rearrangement uses TRBV18 and TRBJ2-7; 7 nucleotides align to TRBD1. This CDR3 comprises 13 residues. Looked up from germline, CDR1 is KGHSH and CDR2 is LQKENI. V shed 5 bases, J shed 6 bases, and the junction held 7 bases outside the gene matches.

In its sample, this clone was seen a few times. The gene calls are TRBV7-9 and TRBJ1-6, with TRBD1 matching 7 bases. The CDR3 extends over 14 amino acids. Unmatched junction bases numbered 7, after V lost 5 bases and J lost 9 bases. CDR1 and CDR2 (germline): SEHNR, FQNEAQ (reference sequence). CDR3 protein: CASSTRTGPSPLHF. CDR3 nucleotide sequence: TGTGCCAGCAGCACCAGGACAGGACCTTCACCCCTCCACTTT.

This chain joins TRBV27 and TRBJ2-7; D perhaps matches TRBD1 (5 bases). Trimming cost V 6 bases and J 0 bases, with 18 bases left between them. Germline CDR1 MNHEY, CDR2 SMNVEV (reference sequence). This CDR3 has 16 residues. The CDR3 loop is CASSPRARASSYEQYF. For the CDR3, the DNA is TGTGCCAGCAGCCCCCGGGCCAGGGCGAGCTCCTACGAGCAGTACTTC.

The V gene is TRBV7-3, the J gene TRBJ1-2; no reliable D call. Per germline, CDR1 SGHTA and CDR2 FQGTGA. V gave up 4 bases and J gave up 8 bases, with 11 bases separating them. The CDR3 covers 12 residues. CDR3 DNA sequence: TGTGCCAGCAGCTCAGGATCTGGCGGCTACACCTTC. Protein product: CASSSGSGGYTF.

The CDR3 DNA reads TGTGCCAGCAATTCGAGACCGGCGGAGACCCAGTACTTC. It is translated as CASNSRPAETQYF. The J gene is TRBJ2-5, the V gene TRBV2; D remains unclear. Germline CDR1 reads SNHLY; CDR2 reads FYNNEI. The ends were cut back, 7 bases at V and 5 bases at J, with 14 bases in the middle. This CDR3 comprises 13 residues.

In this sample, this clone turned up once. The CDR3 DNA follows: TGTGCCAGCAGCCAGGGTAACTATGGCTACACCTTC. It specifies CASSQGNYGYTF. The J gene is TRBJ1-2, the V gene TRBV9, with D possibly being TRBD1 (5 bases). CDR1 is SGDLS, CDR2 YYNGEE, per germline. The CDR3 loop spans 12 amino acids. V was clipped by 4 bases and J by 1 base, with 5 bases between them.

This clone has a handful of counts. V and J are TRBV18 and TRBJ1-2; a weak D match, TRBD1 (6 bases). The CDR3 is 13 residues long. Germline CDR1 and CDR2: KGHSH and LQKENI. Trimming pared 3 bases from V and 8 bases from J, leaving 13 bases between. The chain's CDR3 is CASSPLAGDGYTF. The CDR3 nucleotides read TGTGCCAGCTCACCCCTAGCAGGGGACGGCTACACCTTC.